This T cell receptor beta chain originates from a study of T cell repertoires in cytomegalovirus infection. Study summary: Indications of both CMV infection and matching HLA type were provided by public TCR beta signatures.

TCRdb processed the reads anew with MiXCR; each CDR3 protein has one entry. The sample shows over 55,000 distinct CDR3 sequences, around 21% of them seen only once. Trimming removed 0 bases from V and 1 base from J; junction bases left unmatched: 1. Germline CDR1 and CDR2: MNHEY and SVGAGI. The CDR3 extends over 15 amino acids. Study results and limitations: Based on cumulative public TCR beta family frequency, carriers of CMV plus the relevant HLA were identified. The response measured ex vivo was dominated by TCR beta clonotypes (HLA-C-restricted and CMV-specific).

In the case of this clonotype: The antigen is unknown.

The clonotype originates from a human donor in good health (CMV status not recorded). Some clones in this sample may be carry-over from other donors' samples. The sample here was CD8+ T cells from cultured PBMCs, taken from culture after CMV antigen stimulation. This chain uses TRBV6-5 with TRBJ2-3, with 7 bases identical to TRBD2. The CDR3 DNA reads TGTGCCAGCAGTTACTCGACTAGCCGCACAGATACGCAGTATTTT. Translating it yields CASSYSTSRTDTQYF.